The TCR beta chain described here comes from a study of CD8 T cells in ankylosing spondylitis. For TCR beta, libraries came from quantitative 5'-RACE with molecular barcodes. TCRdb reprocessed the 5' RACE reads with MiXCR, giving one entry per CDR3 protein. The table lists about 130,000 distinct CDR3 sequences, 11% of them singletons. There are many counts of this clonotype. Trimming took 7 bases from V and 6 from J, leaving 12 bases between them. Per the germline V gene, CDR1 is SGHAT and CDR2 is FQNNGV. This CDR3 has 12 amino acids. The sequenced sample was blood, either unsorted or a sorted T cell fraction (not recorded which). This chain links TRBV11-2 with TRBJ1-2; D gene ambiguous. The clonotype originates from a female donor with ankylosing spondylitis or in good health (not recorded which). CDR3 DNA: TGTGCCAGCACCTTCGGGAGGGATGGCTACACCTTC. This translates into CASTFGRDGYTF. The full variable domain, with the rest looked up from reference TRBV11-2 and TRBJ1-2, is EAGVAQSPRYKIIEKRQSVAFWCNPISGHATLYWYQQILGQGPKLLIQFQNNGVVDDSQLPKDRFSAERLKGVDSTLKIQPAKLEDSAVYLCASTFGRDGYTFGSGTRLTVV.